These 17 T cell receptor beta chains share one sample of origin, sequenced in a study of blood T cell repertoires in COVID-19. This table comes from immunoSEQ multiplex PCR, and its TCRdb copy is limited to in-frame clones, with some not included. The sample carries about 55,000 clones, about nine tenths recorded once. Sequencing was carried out using peripheral blood. All receptors derive from a man between 60 and 70 years old with active COVID-19.

About this clone: The junction departs from germline at one end; a sequencing error may be responsible. This chain links TRBV15 with TRBJ2-7; 12 bases align to TRBD2. Per germline, CDR1 LNHNV and CDR2 YYDKDF (reference sequence). The CDR3 length is 16 residues. The CDR3 loop reads CATSTLPGLAGDEQYF. The CDR3 bases are TGTGCCACAAGCACCCTCCCGGGACTAGCGGGTGACGAGCAGTACTTC.

This chain connects TRBV11-1 to TRBJ2-1; 9 nucleotides line up with TRBD2. The length of the CDR3 is 15 residues. The V segment lost 3 bases and the J segment 3 bases; nucleotides outside the gene matches: 3. CDR1 and CDR2 from the germline V gene are SGHAT and FQDESV (reference sequence). This CDR3 is CASSFSGSIYNEQFF. The CDR3 DNA reads TGTGCCAGCAGCTTTAGCGGGAGCATCTACAATGAGCAGTTCTTC.

V gene TRBV30 combines with J gene TRBJ2-5; 10 bases are a match to TRBD1. Per germline, CDR1 GTSNPN and CDR2 SVGIG (reference sequence). V shed 3 bases, J shed 4 bases, and the junction held 11 bases outside the gene matches. The CDR3 has 16 amino acids. CDR3 region: CAWRARDRGGGETQYF. The CDR3 DNA reads TGTGCCTGGAGAGCCCGGGACAGGGGAGGGGGAGAGACCCAGTACTTC.

The J gene is TRBJ1-5, the V gene TRBV7-8, with D tentatively TRBD1 (6 bases). The germline V and J ends were trimmed by 4 bases and 2 bases, with 12 bases remaining between them. The CDR3 contains 15 residues. Germline lookup yields CDR1 SGHVS and CDR2 FQNEAQ. The CDR3 nucleotides read TGTGCCAGCAGCTCCTACAGGGATCGCAATCAGCCCCAGCATTTT. It codes for CASSSYRDRNQPQHF.

The V and J genes are TRBV6-5 and TRBJ2-3, with TRBD1 matching 7 bases. Germline CDR1 reads MNHEY; CDR2 reads SVGAGI. The CDR3 loop spans 15 amino acids. Losses at the gene ends were 2 bases for V and 4 bases for J; bases not matched to a gene: 6. CDR3 residues: CASSYGYRGPDTQYF. The CDR3 DNA sequence: TGTGCCAGCAGTTACGGGTACAGGGGCCCAGATACGCAGTATTTT.

V is TRBV28 and J is TRBJ2-1, with D possibly matching TRBD2 (5 bases). V shed 6 bases and J shed 7 bases, with 10 bases lying between them. Germline CDR1 is MDHEN and CDR2 is SYDVKM. The CDR3 extends over 12 amino acids. This chain's CDR3 is CASRLRLNEQFF. Here the CDR3 DNA reads TGTGCCAGCAGACTTCGACTAAATGAGCAGTTCTTC.

The rearrangement joins TRBV14 to TRBJ2-7; 13 positions agree with TRBD2. Germline CDR1 and CDR2: SGHDN and FVKESK. The length of the CDR3 is 19 residues. V gave up 2 bases and J gave up 0 bases; unmatched junction bases: 10. The CDR3 region has the DNA TGTGCCAGCAGCCAATCCGTAGGACTAGCGGGAGCAAACTCCTACGAGCAGTACTTC. Translated: CASSQSVGLAGANSYEQYF.

V usage is TRBV19 and J usage is TRBJ1-5; perhaps TRBD1 as D (5 bases). Per germline, CDR1 LNHDA and CDR2 SQIVND (reference sequence). Trimming cost V 3 bases and J 7 bases, with 10 bases left between them. There are 13 residues in the CDR3. The CDR3 nucleotides read TGTGCCAGTAGTATGGGGACTCGACAGCCCCAGCATTTT. Translation: CASSMGTRQPQHF.

The rearrangement links TRBV7-3 to TRBJ2-1, with D possibly TRBD1 on 5 matching bases. CDR1 and CDR2 (germline): SGHTA, FQGTGA. Trimming took 5 bases from V and 4 from J, leaving 12 bases between them. The CDR3 contains 14 residues. This chain's CDR3 is CASSSRTNYNEQFF. For the CDR3, the DNA is TGTGCCAGCAGCAGCCGGACAAATTACAATGAGCAGTTCTTC.

This sequence joins TRBV5-1 and TRBJ1-2, with 11 bases lining up with TRBD1. This CDR3 has 15 residues. CDR1 is SGHRS, CDR2 YFSETQ, per germline. V lost 4 bases to trimming and J lost 5 bases; unmatched junction nucleotides: 7. CDR3 sequence: CASSPGTGGRYGYTF. CDR3 bases: TGCGCCAGCAGCCCCGGGACAGGGGGAAGATATGGCTACACCTTC. The full variable domain, with the rest looked up from reference TRBV5-1 and TRBJ1-2, is KAGVTQTPRYLIKTRGQQVTLSCSPISGHRSVSWYQQTPGQGLQFLFEYFSETQRNKGNFPGRFSGRQFSNSRSEMNVSTLELGDSALYLCASSPGTGGRYGYTFGSGTRLTVV.

This chain uses TRBV7-6 with TRBJ2-3, with D perhaps matching TRBD2 (5 bases). V lost 1 base and J 1 base, leaving 9 bases between the germline ends. Per the germline V gene, CDR1 is SGHVS and CDR2 is FNYEAQ. The CDR3 totals 15 residues. CDR3: CASSLVLGRTDTQYF. The CDR3 DNA is TGTGCCAGCAGCTTAGTACTAGGCCGCACAGATACGCAGTATTTT.

The rearrangement joins TRBV7-2 to TRBJ2-1, with 9 bases that match TRBD2. From germline, CDR1 is SGHTA and CDR2 FQGNSA. The CDR3 loop spans 15 amino acids. The ends lost 3 bases at V and 3 bases at J; junction bases unmatched: 3. CDR3: CASSFEREVYNEQFF. DNA for the CDR3: TGTGCCAGCAGCTTCGAGCGGGAGGTCTACAATGAGCAGTTCTTC.

The chain carries TRBV5-1 and TRBJ2-3; 8 nucleotides line up with TRBD1. J was trimmed by 3 bases and V by 2 bases; bases with no gene match: 8. Germline CDR1 SGHRS, CDR2 YFSETQ. This CDR3 is built from 16 residues. The CDR3 region is CASSFQTGVGTDTQYF. Here the CDR3 DNA reads TGCGCCAGCAGCTTTCAGACAGGGGTGGGTACAGATACGCAGTATTTT.

The chain recombines TRBV7-8 with TRBJ1-3; TRBD1 agrees at 9 bases. J lost 2 bases, V lost 0 bases, and 2 bases had no gene match. The CDR3 sequence is 16 residues long. Germline V gene lookup returns CDR1 SGHVS and CDR2 FQNEAQ. The CDR3 nucleotides read TGTGCCAGCAGCTTAGCCAGGACAGGGGCTGGAAACACCATATATTTT. Translating it yields CASSLARTGAGNTIYF. Full variable domain (outside the CDR3, taken from reference TRBV7-8 and TRBJ1-3): GAGVSQSPRYKVAKRGQDVALRCDPISGHVSLFWYQQALGQGPEFLTYFQNEAQLDKSGLPSDRFFAERPEGSVSTLKIQRTQQEDSAVYLCASSLARTGAGNTIYFGEGSWLTVV.

This clone has only a few counts. The chain links TRBV4-1 to TRBJ2-7; possibly TRBD2 for D (5 bases). The CDR3 loop spans 16 amino acids. Trimming left V 1 base short and J 0 bases short, with 13 bases between. CDR1 is MGHRA, CDR2 YSYEKL, per germline. The CDR3 spells CASSQGRGQSSYEQYF. In DNA form, the CDR3 reads TGCGCCAGCAGCCAAGGACGCGGGCAAAGCTCCTACGAGCAGTACTTC.

This clone was counted only a few times. This chain joins TRBV11-2 and TRBJ1-5; D unclear. Germline lookup yields CDR1 SGHAT and CDR2 FQNNGV. Trimming took off 3 bases at V and 4 bases at J, with 7 bases between the two ends. CDR3 length equals 13 residues. The CDR3 reads CASSLIGNQPQHF. The DNA for the CDR3 is TGTGCCAGCAGCTTGATCGGGAATCAGCCCCAGCATTTT.

This chain joins TRBV10-3 and TRBJ2-7; tentative D call: TRBD1 (9 bases). The CDR3 loop spans 17 amino acids. Trimming took off 4 bases at V and 7 bases at J, with 26 bases between the two ends. In germline, CDR1 is ENHRY, CDR2 SYGVKD. CDR3 loop: CAISVASGGRDRGEQYF. The CDR3 nucleotides read TGTGCCATCAGTGTGGCGAGCGGGGGACGAGACAGGGGGGAGCAGTACTTC.